What follows are 28 T cell receptor beta chains derived from one specimen sequenced in a study of T cell repertoires and leukemia-associated antigens (dated by TCRdb to between 2018 and 2021). Library preparation was by 5' RACE. TCRdb shows the sequencer as Illumina MiSeq. TCRdb reran the public reads through fastp at Q25 and MiXCR, keeping productive beta chains. Every entry covers one CDR3 protein and lists the most common genes and DNA from its rows. This sample has about 9,800 distinct CDR3 sequences in its table, and 43% of those were observed once. In total, the top ten clones hold approximately 60% of the sample. These TCRs are of unknown antigen specificity. The sample comprised CD3+ T cells sorted from blood and cultured. These TCRs come from a female donor in good health.

This clonotype ranks as medium-sized. The chain is built from TRBV7-8 and TRBJ2-1; D not resolved. Germline V gene sequence: CDR1 SGHVS, CDR2 FQNEAQ. The CDR3 is 17 residues long. Trimming left V 3 bases short and J 0 bases short, with 15 bases between. The CDR3: CASSFQPTVSSYNEQFF. The CDR3 bases are TGTGCCAGCAGCTTCCAACCCACGGTTAGCTCCTACAATGAGCAGTTCTTC.

The chain links TRBV3-1 to TRBJ1-5; D unresolved. With 1 base removed from V and 6 bases from J, the gap between germline ends came to 10 bases. There are 14 residues in the CDR3. The germline V gene has CDR1 LGHDT and CDR2 YNNKEL (reference sequence). CDR3: CASSQAAAGQPQHF. The CDR3 region has the DNA TGTGCCAGCAGCCAAGCAGCGGCAGGTCAGCCCCAGCATTTT.

By its share, this clonotype is medium-sized (0.01 to 0.1%). This chain connects TRBV7-3 to TRBJ1-1; 8 bases map to TRBD1. The CDR3 runs 14 residues. After removal of 2 bases from V and 1 base from J, the junction contained 0 bases not matched to a gene. The germline V gene encodes CDR1 SGHTA and CDR2 FQGTGA. The chain's CDR3 is CASSLGTGNTEAFF. As DNA, the CDR3 is TGTGCCAGCAGCTTAGGGACAGGGAACACTGAAGCTTTCTTT.

V and J are TRBV11-3 and TRBJ2-1, with D possibly being TRBD1 (5 bases). CDR3 length: 15 residues. Trimming took off 6 bases at V and 0 bases at J, with 12 bases between the two ends. The germline CDR1 and CDR2 sequences are SGHNT and YENEEA. The CDR3 region is CASRSDSLSYNEQFF. The DNA of the CDR3 is TGTGCCAGCAGATCAGACAGCCTCTCCTACAATGAGCAGTTCTTC.

This CDR3 reads CASSSWTGDLYGYTF. The CDR3 nucleotides read TGTGCCAGCAGTTCTTGGACAGGCGACCTCTATGGCTACACCTTC. The rearrangement joins TRBV6-1 to TRBJ1-2, with 7 positions matching TRBD1. In germline, CDR1 is MNHNS, CDR2 SASEGT. The CDR3 loop spans 15 amino acids. V was clipped by 5 bases and J by 4 bases; unmatched bases: 10.

Judged by abundance, this clonotype is medium-sized. This chain links TRBV6-2 or TRBV6-3 with TRBJ2-7; tentative D call: TRBD2 (6 bases). The V gene's germline CDR1 is MNHEY and CDR2 SVGEGT. V lost 0 bases, J lost 4 bases, and 16 bases lay in between. This CDR3 spans 16 amino acids. CDR3 in DNA: TGTGCCAGCAGTTACTCTGCTGCGGGGCCAGGTTACGAGCAGTACTTC. Protein sequence: CASSYSAAGPGYEQYF.

In its sample, this clonotype was seen a few times. The chain recombines TRBV7-9 with TRBJ2-5; perhaps TRBD2 as D (6 bases). V lost 2 bases to trimming and J lost 4 bases, with 14 bases between them. CDR1 is SEHNR and CDR2 is FQNEAQ in the germline V gene (reference sequence). The CDR3 has 15 residues. CDR3 in DNA: TGTGCCAGCAGCTTAACCGGGGGAAGGGGAGAGACCCAGTACTTC. Its protein is CASSLTGGRGETQYF.

This clonotype counts as medium-sized. The chain carries TRBV25-1 and TRBJ1-6; TRBD1 might be the D (6 bases). This CDR3 has 13 amino acids. V lost 8 bases and J lost 9, with 14 bases in between. CDR1 is MGHDK and CDR2 is SYGVNS in the germline V gene. The CDR3 spells CASGQQGPSPLHF. Written as DNA, the CDR3 is TGTGCCAGCGGCCAACAGGGTCCTTCACCCCTCCACTTT.

By its share, this clonotype is medium-sized (0.01 to 0.1%). The rearrangement joins TRBV5-1 to TRBJ2-3; weak D call: TRBD2 (6 bases). Germline V gene sequence: CDR1 SGHRS, CDR2 YFSETQ. The V end was cut by 6 bases, the J end by 4 bases, with 15 bases between. The CDR3 sequence is 14 residues long. CDR3 protein: CASTLGGFPDTQYF. In nucleotides, the CDR3 is TGCGCCAGCACCCTTGGGGGGTTTCCAGATACGCAGTATTTT. The whole variable domain, remainder taken from reference TRBV5-1 and TRBJ2-3, is KAGVTQTPRYLIKTRGQQVTLSCSPISGHRSVSWYQQTPGQGLQFLFEYFSETQRNKGNFPGRFSGRQFSNSRSEMNVSTLELGDSALYLCASTLGGFPDTQYFGPGTRLTVL.

This clonotype was found a few times. The chain combines TRBV21-1 with TRBJ2-7; the table's D gene call, TRBD1, was not cross checked with the DNA. TRBV21-1 is a documented pseudogene. CDR3 size: 18 residues. The CDR3 bases are TGTGCCAGCAGCAAAAAATCTGGGGCAGGGGGCGCTTCCTACGAGCAGTACTTC. It encodes CASSKKSGAGGASYEQYF.

The rearrangement joins TRBV9 to TRBJ1-1, with D possibly TRBD1 on 6 matching bases. Germline-derived CDR1 and CDR2 are SGDLS and YYNGEE. V was shortened by 3 bases and J by 2 bases, with 20 bases between the two germline ends. The CDR3 contains 17 residues. CDR3 in amino acids: CASSAGGGAVRNTEAFF. CDR3 sequence (DNA): TGTGCCAGCAGCGCCGGGGGGGGCGCGGTTAGAAACACTGAAGCTTTCTTT.

The rearrangement joins TRBV15 to TRBJ2-2; D is undetermined. Germline V gene sequence: CDR1 LNHNV, CDR2 YYDKDF (reference sequence). The CDR3 is made up of 16 amino acids. V was cut by 3 bases and J by 1 base, with 12 bases left in between. CDR3 loop: CATSRFFSQNTGELFF. In nucleotides, the CDR3 is TGTGCCACCAGCAGGTTCTTTAGTCAGAACACCGGGGAGCTGTTTTTT. The whole variable domain, remainder taken from reference TRBV15 and TRBJ2-2, is DAMVIQNPRYQVTQFGKPVTLSCSQTLNHNVMYWYQQKSSQAPKLLFHYYDKDFNNEADTPDNFQSRRPNTSFCFLDIRSPGLGDTAMYLCATSRFFSQNTGELFFGEGSRLTVL.

The chain recombines TRBV20-1 with TRBJ2-1, with TRBD2 matching 12 bases. The V segment lost 3 bases and the J segment 3 bases; nucleotides outside the gene matches: 27. The CDR3 contains 23 residues. Germline CDR1 and CDR2: DFQATT and SNEGSKA (reference sequence). CDR3 in amino acids: CSARDMLGGNPGLAGFLYNEQFF. The CDR3 bases are TGCAGTGCTAGGGACATGTTGGGGGGGAATCCGGGACTAGCGGGTTTTCTCTACAATGAGCAGTTCTTC.

There are a few counts of this clonotype. V gene TRBV20-1 combines with J gene TRBJ2-1; D is possibly TRBD2 (5 bases). The CDR3 is made up of 15 amino acids. Germline CDR1 DFQATT, CDR2 SNEGSKA (reference sequence). V lost 4 bases to trimming and J lost 7 bases, with 20 bases between them. The CDR3 DNA follows: TGCAGTGCTACCCCCGGACGGGGATTCGGAAATGAGCAGTTCTTC. It is translated as CSATPGRGFGNEQFF.

This clonotype was seen repeatedly, ten times or more. The chain combines TRBV7-8 with TRBJ2-7; the D call may be TRBD1 or TRBD2 (5 bases each). This CDR3 comprises 13 residues. Germline-derived CDR1 and CDR2 are SGHVS and FQNEAQ. Trimming left V 4 bases short and J 1 base short, with 8 bases between. CDR3 protein: CASSSGPSYEQYF. CDR3 sequence (DNA): TGTGCCAGCAGCTCGGGGCCATCCTACGAGCAGTACTTC.

The V and J genes are TRBV20-1 and TRBJ2-5; D is possibly TRBD2 (5 bases). V was pared by 3 bases and J by 5 bases, with 16 bases between. Germline V lookup: CDR1 DFQATT, CDR2 SNEGSKA (reference sequence). CDR3 size: 14 residues. The CDR3 loop is CSARAGIRGETQYF. As DNA, the CDR3 is TGCAGTGCTAGGGCCGGGATCCGAGGGGAGACCCAGTACTTC.

The chain recombines TRBV29-1 with TRBJ2-5; D tentatively reads TRBD1 or TRBD2 (5 bases each). This CDR3 spans 14 amino acids. V lost 7 bases, J lost 2 bases, and 17 bases lay in between. CDR1 is SQVTM, CDR2 ANQGSEA, per germline. CDR3 coding DNA: TGCAGCGGCGGCCGGGGCCTATCTCAAGAGACCCAGTACTTC. Its protein is CSGGRGLSQETQYF.

The V gene is TRBV7-3, the J gene TRBJ1-1, with unresolved D. The V gene lost 5 bases and the J gene lost 1 base, with 11 bases spanning the gap. The CDR3 contains 14 residues. Germline assignment: CDR1 SGHTA and CDR2 FQGTGA. CDR3 in DNA: TGTGCCAGCAGCCATTCTGGACCGAACACTGAAGCTTTCTTT. Its protein product is CASSHSGPNTEAFF.

In the case of this clonotype: Relative to the germline gene, one junction end is altered; a read error may explain this. J is TRBJ2-1 and V is TRBV3-1; D gene uncertain. The CDR3 length is 15 residues. Germline-derived CDR1 and CDR2 are LGHDT and YNNKEL (reference sequence). Here the CDR3 DNA reads TGTGCCAGCCGCCAAGAGAAAATGGGGTACAGTGAGCAGTTCTTC. Amino acids: CASRQEKMGYSEQFF.

CDR3 DNA sequence: TGCAGTGCTCGGACAGCCTCTGGAAACACCATATATTTT. Amino acids: CSARTASGNTIYF. The chain is built from TRBV20-1 and TRBJ1-3, with D perhaps TRBD1 (6 bases). Germline V lookup: CDR1 DFQATT, CDR2 SNEGSKA (reference sequence). This CDR3 has 13 amino acids. V lost 5 bases and J 0 bases, leaving 8 bases between the germline ends.

The chain employs TRBV3-1 and TRBJ2-7; 10 positions match TRBD2. Germline V lookup: CDR1 LGHDT, CDR2 YNNKEL (reference sequence). The ends lost 2 bases at V and 1 base at J; junction bases unmatched: 2. This CDR3 has 15 residues. Here the CDR3 DNA reads TGTGCCAGCAGCCAAATACTAGCGGGATCCTACGAGCAGTACTTC. It encodes CASSQILAGSYEQYF.

The rearrangement uses TRBV27 and TRBJ1-2; TRBD1 is a possible D gene (5 bases). Trimming removed 3 bases at V and 6 bases at J, with 14 bases between. This CDR3 has 14 amino acids. Germline lookup yields CDR1 MNHEY and CDR2 SMNVEV (reference sequence). The CDR3 nucleotides read TGTGCCAGCAGTTTTTTCAGGGACGGAGATGGCTACACCTTC. Protein: CASSFFRDGDGYTF.

Only a few counts were recorded for this clonotype. The V and J genes are TRBV7-9 and TRBJ1-6; D is ambiguous. The germline V gene encodes CDR1 SEHNR and CDR2 FQNEAQ (reference sequence). Trimming stripped 2 bases from V and 11 bases from J, with 7 bases between. CDR3 length: 12 amino acids. In nucleotides, the CDR3 is TGTGCCAGCAGCTTAAATCCAGCACCCCTCCACTTT. Translated: CASSLNPAPLHF.

The CDR3 bases are TGTGCCAGCAGTCCTACACAGGGTAGGATGGAGACCCAGTACTTC. As protein: CASSPTQGRMETQYF. The V gene is TRBV6-5, the J gene TRBJ2-5, with a weak D call TRBD1 (6 bases). The V gene lost 5 bases and the J gene lost 5 bases, with 18 bases spanning the gap. The CDR3 has 15 amino acids. Germline V CDR1 and CDR2: MNHEY, SVGAGI.

This chain's CDR3 is CASSLSWAQRREQFF. CDR3 bases: TGTGCCAGCAGTTTAAGTTGGGCTCAGCGCCGGGAGCAGTTCTTC. The chain combines TRBV12-3 or TRBV12-4 with TRBJ2-1; D gene unclear. V was clipped by 2 bases and J by 10 bases, with 18 bases between them. CDR3 length: 15 amino acids.

The rearrangement links TRBV7-2 to TRBJ2-7; D may be TRBD2 (6 bases). Deletions cut 3 bases from V and 3 bases from J, with 12 bases between. Germline assignment: CDR1 SGHTA and CDR2 FQGNSA. CDR3 size: 14 residues. The CDR3 region is CASSFSGGGYEQYF. CDR3 sequence (DNA): TGTGCCAGCAGCTTTAGCGGTGGAGGCTACGAGCAGTACTTC.

V is TRBV28 and J is TRBJ1-6; no reliable D call. The length of the CDR3 is 13 residues. V dropped 6 bases and J dropped 8 bases, with 11 bases sitting between them. The germline gives CDR1 MDHEN, CDR2 SYDVKM. CDR3 DNA: TGTGCCAGCAGCACAGCTGGGGATTCACCCCTCCACTTT. This encodes CASSTAGDSPLHF.

V is TRBV20-1 and J is TRBJ1-2, with D perhaps matching TRBD1 (6 bases). The CDR3 spans 13 residues. V shed 5 bases and J shed 0 bases, with 10 bases lying between them. Germline-derived CDR1 and CDR2 are DFQATT and SNEGSKA (reference sequence). The DNA for the CDR3 is TGCAGTGCTGTCGACAGGACTAACTATGGCTACACCTTC. This sequence encodes CSAVDRTNYGYTF.